This T cell receptor beta chain was captured in a study of blood T cell repertoires in COVID-19 (dated by TCRdb to 2020 to 2021). Notes on the research overall: Samples covering the acute and convalescent phases of COVID-19 were provided by collaborators in the United States, Italy and Spain. The prospective study material was composed of cDNA or gDNA derived from T cells, B-cell-depleted T cells, or PBMCs. The dataset comprised deeply sampled blood TCRbeta repertoires from subjects exposed to, actively infected with, or recovered from COVID-19. The repertoires were released in a freely available public database meant as a resource for research on the immune response to SARS-CoV-2. Samples came from the ongoing ImmuneRACE study (first 160 participants) plus 1,254 subjects from 6 global collaborators. Sample metadata almost always included a de-identified subject ID, COVID-19 status, age in years and sex. Where HLA class I and class II types were available, the types were taken from metadata supplied by the sample provider, not from assay-based typing. Summary of the overall study and its limitations: The quantity of clinical and demographic metadata differed by source and by participant and was supplied without curation.

TCRbeta CDR3 regions were amplified from genomic DNA using the immunoSEQ Assay, a bias-controlled multiplex PCR. The original methods were these. The number of nucleated cells in each sample was estimated from the amplification of reference gene primers within the assay. To quantify the absolute abundance of each unique TCRbeta CDR3 rearrangement, sequence reads were collapsed and filtered. For each sample, productive Simpson clonality was calculated as the square root of Simpson's diversity index over productive rearrangements. Here the immuneACCESS table is served through TCRdb, limited to in-frame sequences with V and J called. Missing clones are a known gap in these copies; in checked studies unresolved V genes cover under half, and the rest lacks a known reason. Clone size and the V and J calls come from that table; the DNA yielded D and trimming. The sample table lists approximately 150,000 clones, under 80% of them with a count of one. About 4% of the sample belongs to the ten largest clones.

The CDR3 numbers 21 residues from cysteine through phenylalanine. The DNA shown is the 63-base CDR3, in frame from base 1. The V end gives up 8 bases and the J end 4 bases, leaving 24 bases in the junction not matched to a gene. CDR1 MDHEN and CDR2 SYDVKM were looked up in the germline V gene. The collaborating institutions used their own protocols to collect whole blood in K2EDTA tubes. For TCRbeta analysis, collaborators shipped samples in one of three forms: frozen whole blood, isolated PBMCs, or DNA extracted from either of those sample types. Comments on this clone: Its antigen remains unidentified. No much larger clonotype is one base removed from it; base qualities were not supplied.

The source material was peripheral blood. The chain joins TRBV28 to TRBJ2-1; 12 of the junction bases match TRBD1. The sequence was obtained from a man aged 60 to 75 with acute or convalescent COVID-19. The DNA sequence follows: TGTGCCAGCGGGACAGGGGGCGAGCGGGAGGGCCGGAATCCCAGTTACAATGAGCAGTTCTTC. The translation is CASGTGGEREGRNPSYNEQFF.